What follows are 20 T cell receptor beta chains derived from one specimen sequenced in a study of tumor and adjacent non-tumor tissue in lung cancer. The library came from three nested PCR rounds adapted from ARM-PCR protocols. TCRdb redid the calling of the multiplex PCR reads with MiXCR, one entry per CDR3 protein. The table shows fewer than 80,000 distinct CDR3 sequences, with around 70% occurring only once. This sample's RNA came from whole unsorted tissue. Sequenced input: lung tumor tissue. The receptor source for this set is a woman in her sixties or seventies with non-small cell lung cancer.

This chain joins TRBV28 and TRBJ2-3; TRBD1 matches at 7 bases. Germline values: CDR1 MDHEN, CDR2 SYDVKM. This CDR3 has 15 residues. V shed 6 bases and J 5 bases; nucleotides not matched to a gene: 11. The CDR3 sequence is CASRAEDRIIDTQYF. The CDR3 DNA reads as TGTGCCAGCAGGGCGGAGGACAGGATCATAGATACGCAGTATTTT.

A few counts support this clonotype. Given a much more abundant clone one base away, this may be a read error. The chain uses TRBV5-1 and TRBJ2-1, with D tentatively TRBD2 (6 bases). Germline CDR1 is SGHRS and CDR2 is YFSETQ. CDR3 length: 15 residues. The V end was cut by 4 bases, the J end by 6 bases, with 17 bases between. The CDR3 region has the DNA TGCGCCAGCAGCCGATCCTCGGGAGTTAGCAATGAGCAGTTCTTC. Translating gives CASSRSSGVSNEQFF.

Of note for this clonotype: This may come from a read error, since a much larger clone is one base off. The V and J genes are TRBV30 and TRBJ2-1, with a weak D call TRBD1 (5 bases). CDR1 is GTSNPN and CDR2 is SVGIG in the germline V gene (reference sequence). This CDR3 has 13 amino acids. CDR3 amino acids: CVWSGARVNEQFF. As DNA, the CDR3 is TGTGTCTGGAGTGGCGCCAGGGTCAATGAGCAGTTCTTC.

As regards this clonotype: A read error may produce the germline difference seen at one junction end. The rearrangement joins TRBV12-3 or TRBV12-4 to TRBJ1-2, with D uncertain. The CDR3 length is 11 residues. CDR3 coding DNA: TGTACCAGCAGTCTGGTGGATGGCTACACCTTC. This gives the protein CTSSLVDGYTF.

This clonotype was seen only once. One end of the junction does not line up with germline, which may come from a read error. The chain combines TRBV11-3 with TRBJ2-2; D remains ambiguous. CDR1 is SGHNT and CDR2 is YENEEA in the germline V gene. The length of the CDR3 is 14 residues. Here the CDR3 DNA reads TGTGTCATCAGCTTATCCCTAGACACTGGGGAGCTGTTTTTT. Protein sequence: CVISLSLDTGELFF. The full variable domain, with the rest looked up from reference TRBV11-3 and TRBJ2-2, is EAGVVQSPRYKIIEKKQPVAFWCNPISGHNTLYWYLQNLGQGPELLIRYENEEAVDDSQLPKDRFSAERLKGVDSTLKIQPAELGDSAVYLCVISLSLDTGELFFGEGSRLTVL.

For this clonotype: Mismatch with germline at one junction end may stem from a read error. This chain uses TRBV7-9 with TRBJ2-1; D gene ambiguous. Germline CDR1 reads SEHNR; CDR2 reads FQNEAQ (reference sequence). The CDR3 has 13 residues. The CDR3 region is CASSLVLPFEQFF. The CDR3 DNA sequence: TGTGCTAGCAGCTTAGTTCTTCCGTTTGAGCAGTTCTTC.

About this clonotype: A read error may account for a junction end that differs from germline. The chain employs TRBV6-5 and TRBJ1-5, with D possibly matching TRBD1 (5 bases). The CDR3 has 15 residues. Germline values: CDR1 MNHEY, CDR2 SVGAGI. The CDR3 protein is CASQPGAVGSQPQRF. DNA of the CDR3: TGTGCCAGCCAGCCCGGGGCAGTGGGCAGTCAGCCCCAGCGTTTT.

With respect to this clonotype: An end of the junction does not agree with germline; a read error may underlie this. The chain couples TRBV5-4 to TRBJ1-1, with D uncertain. The CDR3 length is 13 residues. The V gene's germline CDR1 is SGHNT and CDR2 YYREEE (reference sequence). The CDR3 region is CAISLEPVYEAFF. DNA of the CDR3: TGTGCCATCAGCTTGGAGCCTGTTTATGAAGCTTTCTTT.

This clonotype was picked up a small number of times. This may be a read error, as it is one base from a much larger clone. This chain uses TRBV7-8 with TRBJ1-5, with no clear D. From germline, CDR1 is SGHVS and CDR2 FQNEAQ. The CDR3 extends over 15 amino acids. The CDR3 loop is CASTLGVSENQPQHF. The DNA for the CDR3 is TGTGCCAGCACCTTAGGAGTATCCGAGAATCAGCCCCAGCATTTT. Full variable domain (rest looked up from reference TRBV7-8 and TRBJ1-5): GAGVSQSPRYKVAKRGQDVALRCDPISGHVSLFWYQQALGQGPEFLTYFQNEAQLDKSGLPSDRFFAERPEGSVSTLKIQRTQQEDSAVYLCASTLGVSENQPQHFGDGTRLSIL.

The chain carries TRBV4-1 and TRBJ2-7; possible D gene TRBD1, 5 bases. Trimming took 6 bases from V and 6 from J, leaving 27 bases between them. Germline CDR1 reads MGHRA; CDR2 reads YSYEKL. The CDR3 covers 17 residues. In DNA form, the CDR3 reads TGCGCCAGCAGTCACCTGTCCCCGAGAGCCAGGGTACCCGAGCAGTACTTC. Encoded protein: CASSHLSPRARVPEQYF.

With regard to this clonotype: A much larger clonotype is one base distant, so this may be a read error. The chain has TRBV14 and TRBJ2-7, with TRBD1 as a possible D gene (5 bases). Germline V gene data show CDR1 as SGHDN and CDR2 as FVKESK. The CDR3 is 15 residues long. V was pared by 0 bases and J by 0 bases, with 9 bases between. CDR3 loop: CASSQEQVYSYEQYF. CDR3 nucleotide sequence: TGTGCCAGCAGCCAAGAACAGGTGTACTCCTACGAGCAGTACTTC.

This clonotype was detected only once. The chain couples TRBV20-1 to TRBJ2-7; 9 positions match TRBD2. CDR1 is DFQATT and CDR2 is SNEGSKA in the germline V gene (reference sequence). V shed 3 bases, J shed 5 bases, and the junction held 8 bases outside the gene matches. The CDR3 sequence is 14 residues long. The DNA for the CDR3 is TGCAGTGCTAGGTGGTCTAGCGGGAAGAACGAGCAGTACTTC. The encoded protein is CSARWSSGKNEQYF.

Comment on this clonotype: At one end, the junction sequence differs from germline, possibly due to a read error. The chain links TRBV28 to TRBJ2-2, with D tentatively TRBD1 (7 bases). The CDR3 contains 11 residues. Germline V CDR1 and CDR2: MDHEN, SYDVKM. CDR3 nucleotides: TGTGTCAGCAGTTCCAGGGGGGAACTGTTTTTT. This translates into CVSSSRGELFF.

This clonotype was picked up one time. This CDR3 fails to terminate in the conserved phenylalanine or tryptophan, so it likely reflects a read error. V and J are TRBV11-3 and TRBJ2-2; tentatively, D is TRBD2 (5 bases). Germline V CDR1 and CDR2: SGHNT, YENEEA. This CDR3 is 14 amino acids long. The CDR3 sequence is CTSSLGRVYGELFS. Written as DNA, the CDR3 is TGTACCAGCAGCTTAGGTCGTGTTTACGGGGAACTGTTTTCT.

Comments on this clonotype: Since a much larger clone is just one base distant, this may be a read error. The genes are TRBV20-1 and TRBJ1-1, with TRBD1 identical over 8 bases. Per the germline V gene, CDR1 is DFQATT and CDR2 is SNEGSKA (reference sequence). CDR3 length: 14 amino acids. The CDR3 protein is CSARPTGAGTETFF. The CDR3 coding sequence is TGCAGTGCTAGACCGACAGGGGCGGGGACTGAAACTTTCTTT.

Comment on this clonotype: The junction departs from the called germline gene at one end, perhaps through a read error. The rearrangement joins TRBV29-1 to TRBJ1-1; D might be TRBD1 (5 bases). There are 16 residues in the CDR3. Looked up from germline, CDR1 is SQVTM and CDR2 is ANQGSEA. CDR3 residues: CSVPGIGAGMNTEPFF. The CDR3 DNA follows: TGCAGCGTGCCGGGGATAGGGGCAGGGATGAACACTGAACCTTTCTTT.

Turning to this clonotype: A junction end diverges from the germline sequence, so it may reflect a read error. This chain uses TRBV12-3 or TRBV12-4 with TRBJ1-5; D call uncertain. The CDR3 totals 15 residues. Written as DNA, the CDR3 is TGTGCCAGCAGGGCGCGGAGCCTCGGGAATCAGCCTCAGCGTTTT. The encoded protein is CASRARSLGNQPQRF.

Turning to this clonotype: This may be a read error: a much more frequent sequence differs by one nucleotide. The chain recombines TRBV20-1 with TRBJ2-2, with 10 bases lining up with TRBD2. Per the germline V gene, CDR1 is DFQATT and CDR2 is SNEGSKA (reference sequence). The CDR3 extends over 15 amino acids. The CDR3 loop is CSTRRGLAATGELFF. The CDR3 DNA follows: TGCAGTACTAGACGCGGACTAGCGGCGACCGGGGAGCTGTTTTTT.

The rearrangement joins TRBV4-2 to TRBJ1-2, with no clear D. Trimming took 0 bases from V and 6 from J, leaving 23 bases between them. In germline, CDR1 is LGHNA, CDR2 YNFKEQ. The CDR3 loop spans 18 amino acids. The CDR3 spells CASSQDTGVVAELHGYTF. The CDR3 nucleotides are TGTGCCAGCAGCCAAGATACGGGAGTCGTAGCTGAGCTTCATGGCTACACCTTC.

In the case of this clonotype: Compared with germline, one end of the junction differs, possibly owing to a read error. V is TRBV6-1 and J is TRBJ1-1; D perhaps matches TRBD1 (6 bases). Looked up from germline, CDR1 is MNHNS and CDR2 is SASEGT. CDR3 size: 13 residues. CDR3 protein: CASGATGWPEAFF. DNA of the CDR3: TGTGCCAGCGGTGCAACAGGGTGGCCTGAAGCCTTCTTT.